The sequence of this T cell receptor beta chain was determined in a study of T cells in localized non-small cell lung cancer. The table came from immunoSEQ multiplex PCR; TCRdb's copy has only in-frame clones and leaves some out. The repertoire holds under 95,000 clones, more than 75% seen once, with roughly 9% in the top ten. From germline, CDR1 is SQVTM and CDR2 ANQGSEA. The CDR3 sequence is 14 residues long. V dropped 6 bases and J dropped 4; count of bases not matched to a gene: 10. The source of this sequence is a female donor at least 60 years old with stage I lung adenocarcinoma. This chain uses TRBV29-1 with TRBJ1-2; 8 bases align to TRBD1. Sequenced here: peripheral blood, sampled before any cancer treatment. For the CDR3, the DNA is TGCAGCGTATCTGGGACAGGTTCCTCCTATGGCTACACCTTC. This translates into CSVSGTGSSYGYTF.